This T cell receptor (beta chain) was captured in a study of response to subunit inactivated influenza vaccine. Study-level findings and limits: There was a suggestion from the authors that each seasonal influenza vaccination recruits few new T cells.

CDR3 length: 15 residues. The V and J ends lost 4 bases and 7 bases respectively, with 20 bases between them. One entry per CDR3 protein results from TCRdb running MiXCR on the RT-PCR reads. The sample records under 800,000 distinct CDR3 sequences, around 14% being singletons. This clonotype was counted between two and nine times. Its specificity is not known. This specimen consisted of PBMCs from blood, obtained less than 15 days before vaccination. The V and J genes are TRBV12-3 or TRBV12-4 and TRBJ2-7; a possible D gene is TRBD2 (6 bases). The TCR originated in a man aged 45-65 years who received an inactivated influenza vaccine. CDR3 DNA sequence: TGTGCCAGCAGTTCAAGGGGACTGACTACGAGGGAGCAGTACTTC. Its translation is CASSSRGLTTREQYF.